These T cell receptor beta chains were read from a single sample in a study of neurological immune-mediated disorders. TCRdb used MiXCR to reprocess the 5' RACE reads, holding one entry per CDR3 protein. The profile shows tens of thousands of distinct CDR3 sequences, almost 7.5% of them singletons. The sample was PBMCs. The receptors derive from a woman in her forties in good health. CDR3s include the opening cysteine and the closing phenylalanine or tryptophan. A D gene is named only where the DNA matches it firmly. The listing skips clone size in some rows; elsewhere it reads once, few, many or a size class.

CSVVRGITGELFF	TGCAGCGTTGTGAGGGGCATCACCGGGGAGCTGTTTTTT	TRBJ2-2	TRBV29-1	.	many
CASSWTQGANTEAFF	TGCGCCAGCAGCTGGACTCAGGGGGCGAACACTGAAGCTTTCTTT	TRBJ1-1	TRBV5-1	TRBD1	many
CASSTNISPVGQGDEQYF	TGTGCCAGCAGCACAAATATCAGCCCGGTAGGACAGGGAGACGAGCAGTACTTC	TRBJ2-7	TRBV9	TRBD1	many
CASSLGAGDGYEQYF	TGTGCCAGCAGCCTAGGGGCAGGGGACGGCTACGAGCAGTACTTC	TRBJ2-7	TRBV3-1	.	few
CASRDGEEKLFF	TGTGCCAGCCGAGACGGGGAGGAAAAACTGTTTTTT	TRBJ1-4	TRBV6-5	.	many
CASTKMGTSGNNEQFF	TGCGCCAGCACCAAGATGGGGACTAGCGGGAACAATGAGCAGTTCTTC	TRBJ2-1	TRBV10-2	TRBD2	many
CASSLGTAQETQYF	TGCGCCAGCAGCCTCGGGACAGCTCAAGAGACCCAGTACTTC	TRBJ2-5	TRBV5-1	TRBD1	many
CSARDGGGLAKNIQYF	TGCAGTGCTAGAGATGGAGGGGGACTAGCCAAAAACATTCAGTACTTC	TRBJ2-4	TRBV20-1	.	few
CASSAQTGSGSPLHF	TGTGCCAGCAGCGCGCAGACCGGCTCGGGTTCACCCCTCCACTTT	TRBJ1-6	TRBV9	.	medium-sized
CASSSAKGSYNEQFF	TGTGCCAGCAGCTCAGCTAAGGGTTCCTACAATGAGCAGTTCTTC	TRBJ2-1	TRBV13	.	many
CASSWSGGDQPQHF	TGCGCCAGCAGCTGGTCAGGGGGGGATCAGCCCCAGCATTTT	TRBJ1-5	TRBV5-1	TRBD1	many
CASSVGLVAPRFF	TGTGCCAGCAGTGTAGGACTAGTGGCCCCCAGGTTCTTC	TRBJ2-1	TRBV2	TRBD2	.
CASGAATYNEQFF	TGTGCCAGCGGCGCAGCCACCTACAATGAGCAGTTCTTC	TRBJ2-1	TRBV7-9	.	few
CSVERENTDTQYF	TGCAGCGTTGAGAGGGAAAACACAGATACGCAGTATTTT	TRBJ2-3	TRBV29-1	.	many
CASSSPVMNSPLHF	TGTGCCAGCAGCAGTCCGGTGATGAATTCACCCCTCCACTTT	TRBJ1-6	TRBV7-2	.	many
CSARDYRGEETQYF	TGCAGTGCTAGAGATTACAGGGGAGAAGAGACCCAGTACTTC	TRBJ2-5	TRBV20-1	TRBD1	many
CASSESTAVNTGELFF	TGTGCCAGCAGCGAAAGTACAGCCGTAAACACCGGGGAGCTGTTTTTT	TRBJ2-2	TRBV3-1	.	many
CASKYQGNTGELFF	TGCGCCAGCAAGTACCAGGGTAACACCGGGGAGCTGTTTTTT	TRBJ2-2	TRBV5-1	.	many
CASSPRLALYEQYF	TGTGCCAGCAGCCCCAGGCTAGCTCTCTACGAGCAGTACTTC	TRBJ2-7	TRBV4-2	.	many
CASSLFGTDPYEQYF	TGTGCCAGCAGCCTATTTGGGACGGACCCCTACGAGCAGTACTTC	TRBJ2-7	TRBV11-2	.	few
CASRPTRNNTGELFF	TGCGCCTCCCGGCCCACCAGGAACAACACCGGGGAGCTGTTTTTT	TRBJ2-2	TRBV10-1	.	many
CASSPGSEQFF	TGTGCCAGCAGCCCGGGGAGTGAGCAGTTCTTC	TRBJ2-1	TRBV6-5	.	many
CASTKHVWAEKLFF	TGTGCCAGCACAAAACACGTTTGGGCGGAAAAACTGTTTTTT	TRBJ1-4	TRBV12-3/TRBV12-4	.	many
CASRIGGGSQETQYF	TGCGCCAGCAGGATAGGCGGGGGGTCCCAAGAGACCCAGTACTTC	TRBJ2-5	TRBV5-1	TRBD2	few
CASSPRDTYSYEQYF	TGTGCCAGCAGCCCCCGGGACACGTACTCCTACGAGCAGTACTTC	TRBJ2-7	TRBV7-9	.	many
CASSLRGYQETQYF	TGTGCCAGCAGTTTAAGGGGGTACCAAGAGACCCAGTACTTC	TRBJ2-5	TRBV12-3/TRBV12-4	.	many
CASSLGTGGSGANVLTF	TGTGCCAGCAGCTTAGGGACAGGGGGATCCGGGGCCAACGTCCTGACTTTC	TRBJ2-6	TRBV7-9	TRBD1	many
CASGRRTGVNNEQFF	TGTGCCAGCGGACGGAGGACAGGTGTAAACAATGAGCAGTTCTTC	TRBJ2-1	TRBV9	TRBD1	many
CASSYSTSPGLINEKLFF	TGTGCCAGCAGTTACTCGACCTCCCCAGGGCTGATTAATGAAAAACTGTTTTTT	TRBJ1-4	TRBV6-5	.	many